This T cell receptor (beta chain) was documented in a study of blood T cells in healthy people across ages. Findings of the study overall: Naive CD4+ cell counts and diversity both ran higher in long-lived than in aged donors. With naive T cell percentage, TCR beta diversity showed a strong correlation. Estimates of total diversity, which came from one million sequenced T cells, were considered to be underestimates.

The CDR3 is 12 amino acids. The germline CDR1 and CDR2 sequences are DFQATT and SNEGSKA (reference sequence). It was with a sample-barcoded 5' primer and a J-beta primer mix that a second PCR of about 6 to 11 cycles was run. TCRdb re-called the 5' RACE reads with MiXCR, one entry per CDR3 protein. The sample holds 1.5 million to 2 million distinct CDR3 sequences, around 48% seen once. Comment on this clonotype: Its specificity is not known.

The authors isolated at least 6.5 million PBMCs per sample. This clonotype was obtained from a middle-aged woman in good health. The V and J genes are TRBV20-1 and TRBJ2-1, with 7 bases identical to TRBD1. The sample comprised blood. The CDR3 sequence: CRLDRVDNEQFF. Here the CDR3 DNA reads TGCAGGCTCGACAGGGTTGACAATGAGCAGTTCTTC.